This TCR beta chain derives from a study of cytomegalovirus exposure and HLA in healthy donors. Study-wide results and caveats: Most TCR sequences proved rare, with some public TCRs found in many donors. In a later analysis, TCR beta V- and J-gene trimming showed a link to a missense DCLRE1C variant. In a later analysis, across HLA loci, associated TCR counts were highest for DRB1, lowest for HLA-C. Segments of the TCR beta V type were, in most cases, productive about 87% or about 30% of the time in an earlier analysis.

PCR used 60 Vbeta primers and 13 Jbeta primers. Repertoires were generated with immunoSEQ multiplex PCR, while TCRdb's copy carries only in-frame clones and drops some. The table shows roughly 61,000 clones, with roughly nine tenths occurring only once. About this clone: No antigen is known for it.

With 5 bases clipped from V and 0 bases from J, the junction kept 2 bases outside the gene matches. Germline V gene data show CDR1 as MNHNS and CDR2 as SASEGT. The CDR3 runs to 15 residues. What was sequenced was PBMCs. The chain recombines TRBV6-1 with TRBJ1-1, with 11 bases lining up with TRBD1. This TCR came from a man aged 25 to 40 in good health and CMV-seropositive. The CDR3 is CASSRDRGMNTEAFF. DNA for the CDR3: TGTGCCAGCAGTCGGGACAGGGGGATGAACACTGAAGCTTTCTTT.